This T cell receptor (beta chain) was sequenced during a study of blood T cell repertoires in COVID-19. Trimming removed 8 bases at V and 4 bases at J, with 12 bases between. The germline V gene has CDR1 LNHNV and CDR2 YYDKDF (reference sequence). CDR3 length equals 13 residues. Individuals aged roughly 18 to 100 years were recruited from around 22 US areas. Grouping used clinical history reported by participants in a survey and questionnaire. The data were produced by immunoSEQ multiplex PCR, yet TCRdb's version contains in-frame clones alone and is incomplete. This sample carries 150,000 to 200,000 clones, roughly 80% of them seen once, and the ten largest clones take about 5.5%.

The sample consisted of PBMCs or T cells enriched from blood (not recorded which). This rearrangement joins TRBV15 to TRBJ1-5, with D possibly matching TRBD1 (5 bases). The clonotype originates from a woman in her sixties or seventies with acute COVID-19. CDR3 amino acids: CATRGGTNQPQHF. The CDR3 nucleotides are TGTGCCACCCGGGGGGGGACGAATCAGCCCCAGCATTTT.